These 25 T cell receptor beta chains were all obtained from the same sample, sequenced in a study of blood T cells in healthy people across ages. Using a J-beta primer mix together with a sample-barcoded 5' primer, a second PCR was run for roughly 6 to 11 cycles. TCRdb itself ran the 5' RACE reads through MiXCR, one entry per CDR3 protein. The sample lists fewer than 2 million distinct CDR3 sequences, about 39% occurring once. Sequencing was done on a sample of blood. The receptors originated from a human donor in good health.

This clonotype was seen repeatedly, ten times or more. The chain combines TRBV12-3 or TRBV12-4 with TRBJ2-3, with 10 bases matching TRBD1. The CDR3 runs to 15 residues. Losses at the gene ends were 5 bases for V and 3 bases for J; bases not matched to a gene: 5. CDR3 sequence (DNA): TGTGCCAGCAGTCCACCGGGACAGGGGACAGATACGCAGTATTTT. This sequence encodes CASSPPGQGTDTQYF.

This clonotype showed up just a few times. The J gene is TRBJ2-1, the V gene TRBV5-5; TRBD2 aligns across 14 bases. With 0 bases clipped from V and 3 bases from J, the junction kept 5 bases outside the gene matches. CDR3 length equals 18 residues. Germline assignment: CDR1 SGHKS and CDR2 YYEKEE (reference sequence). Here the CDR3 reads CASSLGTSGGTHYNEQFF. The CDR3 nucleotides are TGTGCCAGCAGCTTGGGGACTAGCGGGGGGACCCACTACAATGAGCAGTTCTTC.

This clonotype was recorded a few times. The V gene is TRBV2, the J gene TRBJ2-3; D unresolved. The V end was cut by 8 bases, the J end by 6 bases, with 15 bases between. Germline V gene sequence: CDR1 SNHLY, CDR2 FYNNEI. CDR3 size: 13 residues. CDR3 region: CASLSVLMDTQYF. The CDR3 nucleotides are TGTGCCAGCCTATCGGTTTTAATGGATACGCAGTATTTT.

The gene calls are TRBV7-2 and TRBJ1-5; possibly TRBD1 for D (6 bases). This CDR3 is 15 amino acids long. The germline V and J ends were trimmed by 5 bases and 6 bases, with 17 bases remaining between them. Germline CDR1 and CDR2: SGHTA and FQGNSA. CDR3 residues: CASSLEQGRGQPQHF. In DNA form, the CDR3 reads TGTGCCAGCAGCCTGGAACAGGGTCGTGGTCAGCCCCAGCATTTT.

Here the CDR3 reads CASSRRDIINIQYF. The DNA of the CDR3 is TGTGCCAGCAGCCGTAGAGACATCATAAACATTCAGTACTTC. The chain couples TRBV7-7 to TRBJ2-4; D call uncertain. V was clipped by 5 bases and J by 6 bases, with 14 bases between them. CDR3 length equals 14 residues. CDR1 and CDR2 (germline): SSHAT, FNYEAQ (reference sequence). Supplemented by reference TRBV7-7 and TRBJ2-4, the full variable domain reads GAGVSQSPRYKVTKRGQDVTLRCDPISSHATLYWYQQALGQGPEFLTYFNYEAQPDKSGLPSDRFSAERPEGSISTLTIQRTEQRDSAMYRCASSRRDIINIQYFGAGTRLSVL.

This clonotype appeared a few times. The chain employs TRBV29-1 and TRBJ2-3; D tentatively fits TRBD1 or TRBD2 (5 bases each). The CDR3 covers 14 residues. Looked up from germline, CDR1 is SQVTM and CDR2 is ANQGSEA. Trimming cost V 7 bases and J 5 bases, with 19 bases left between them. The CDR3 DNA reads as TGCAGCGCTGATTCGGGGCCTACTAAAGATACGCAGTATTTT. This translates into CSADSGPTKDTQYF.

The rearrangement links TRBV28 to TRBJ1-4; 8 positions agree with TRBD1. Germline lookup yields CDR1 MDHEN and CDR2 SYDVKM. This CDR3 region has 15 residues. Trimming at V came to 5 bases and at J to 8 bases, leaving 10 bases not matched to a gene. CDR3 coding DNA: TGTGCCAGCAGTGCGCCAGGGGGCCAGGAGGAAAAACTGTTTTTT. It codes for CASSAPGGQEEKLFF.

In this sample, this clonotype turned up a few times. This chain joins TRBV28 and TRBJ2-7, with D perhaps matching TRBD1 or TRBD2 (5 bases each). The germline CDR1 and CDR2 sequences are MDHEN and SYDVKM. The CDR3 consists of 15 residues. V was pared by 5 bases and J by 1 base, with 15 bases between. The CDR3 DNA reads TGTGCCAGCAGTCCAGACCGGGACGGGTCCTACGAGCAGTACTTC. Translating gives CASSPDRDGSYEQYF.

The chain employs TRBV6-1 and TRBJ2-5; 9 bases match TRBD1. The CDR3 is made up of 12 amino acids. Trimming took 4 bases from V and 10 from J; bases not matched to a gene: 4. In germline, CDR1 is MNHNS, CDR2 SASEGT. This CDR3 reads CASSVDRGGQYF. As DNA, the CDR3 is TGTGCCAGCAGTGTGGACAGGGGCGGCCAGTACTTC.

The rearrangement links TRBV11-2 to TRBJ2-3; the match to TRBD2 covers 10 bases. The CDR3 runs 15 residues. Looked up from germline, CDR1 is SGHAT and CDR2 is FQNNGV. J gave up 4 bases and V 3 bases, and 4 bases lay outside the gene matches. As DNA, the CDR3 is TGTGCCAGCAGCTTTGGGACTAGCGTCCCAGATACGCAGTATTTT. Translating gives CASSFGTSVPDTQYF.

In nucleotides, the CDR3 is TGTGCCAGCAGTGATAGGCATTACGAGCAGTACTTC. Translation: CASSDRHYEQYF. The chain combines TRBV2 with TRBJ2-5; no clear D. The J call is in doubt because the DNA end fits TRBJ2-7 better. This CDR3 is built from 12 residues. The germline CDR1 and CDR2 sequences are SNHLY and FYNNEI.

The chain employs TRBV20-1 and TRBJ2-2, with 16 positions matching TRBD2. The germline CDR1 and CDR2 sequences are DFQATT and SNEGSKA (reference sequence). The CDR3 has 17 residues. V lost 6 bases and J lost 5; bases outside the gene matches: 9. CDR3 sequence (DNA): TGCAGTGCCCCGGGACTAGCGGGGGGGCCTTTTACCGGGGAGCTGTTTTTT. It specifies CSAPGLAGGPFTGELFF.

The chain is built from TRBV7-4 and TRBJ1-5, with 8 positions matching TRBD1. CDR1 and CDR2 from the germline V gene are SGHVT and SQSDAQ. Trimming cost V 7 bases and J 2 bases; bases outside gene matches: 10. This CDR3 has 16 amino acids. The CDR3 region has the DNA TGTGCCAGCACCCTCGACAGGGGAACGCGCAATCAGCCCCAGCATTTT. Translating it yields CASTLDRGTRNQPQHF.

V gene TRBV11-2 combines with J gene TRBJ1-5; tentatively, D is TRBD1 (5 bases). Germline V gene lookup returns CDR1 SGHAT and CDR2 FQNNGV. The length of the CDR3 is 15 residues. V lost 1 base to trimming and J lost 4 bases, with 11 bases between them. DNA of the CDR3: TGTGCCAGCAGCTTAGTGGGCCAGGGAAATCAGCCCCAGCATTTT. Translated, it gives CASSLVGQGNQPQHF.

CDR3 protein: CASSQVGGSEQFF. CDR3 coding DNA: TGCGCCAGCAGCCAAGTTGGTGGTTCTGAGCAGTTCTTC. The rearrangement joins TRBV4-1 to TRBJ2-1; D not resolved. This CDR3 is built from 13 residues. V was trimmed by 1 base and J by 9 bases, leaving 10 bases between them. In germline, CDR1 is MGHRA, CDR2 YSYEKL.

This clonotype was picked up a small number of times. V is TRBV12-3 or TRBV12-4 and J is TRBJ1-1; D not certain. This CDR3 spans 14 amino acids. Trimming cost V 6 bases and J 0 bases, with 11 bases left between them. CDR3 sequence (DNA): TGTGCCAGCAGGGATAGTGGGGTGAACACTGAAGCTTTCTTT. It yields the protein CASRDSGVNTEAFF.

This clonotype was seen a few times. The V call is TRBV30, the J call TRBJ1-1; 7 bases map to TRBD1. The CDR3 spans 13 residues. Germline CDR1 reads GTSNPN; CDR2 reads SVGIG (reference sequence). The J segment lost 9 bases and the V segment lost 0 bases, leaving 7 bases of the junction unmatched. The CDR3 loop reads CAWSVRWDSKAFF. In nucleotides, the CDR3 is TGTGCCTGGAGTGTTCGGTGGGACAGCAAAGCTTTCTTT.

The chain has TRBV5-1 and TRBJ2-5; 8 bases align to TRBD2. J was trimmed by 2 bases and V by 0 bases; bases with no gene match: 6. Per the germline V gene, CDR1 is SGHRS and CDR2 is YFSETQ. The CDR3 spans 16 residues. CDR3 amino acids: CASSLVRGGTQETQYF. The CDR3 coding sequence is TGCGCCAGCAGCTTGGTCCGCGGGGGGACACAAGAGACCCAGTACTTC.

The chain combines TRBV6-2 or TRBV6-3 with TRBJ1-6; 7 positions agree with TRBD1. The junction had 19 bases not matched to a gene; V was cut back by 10 bases and J by 4 bases. CDR3 length equals 18 residues. Germline V gives CDR1 MNHEY, CDR2 SVGEGT. CDR3 amino acids: CATRRPPQGLGYNSPLHF. CDR3 DNA sequence: TGTGCCACCCGACGACCCCCACAGGGGTTGGGATATAATTCACCCCTCCACTTT.

The V gene is TRBV10-3, the J gene TRBJ1-5, with TRBD1 as a possible D gene (5 bases). Trimming removed 1 base at V and 6 bases at J, with 10 bases between. The CDR3 loop spans 14 amino acids. The germline V gene has CDR1 ENHRY and CDR2 SYGVKD. CDR3 nucleotides: TGTGCCATCAGTGAGTTAGGGGAGAGTCAGCCCCAGCATTTT. Its protein product is CAISELGESQPQHF.

The rearrangement links TRBV14 to TRBJ1-1; D is ambiguous. In germline, CDR1 is SGHDN, CDR2 FVKESK. The CDR3 loop spans 13 amino acids. V lost 0 bases and J lost 8, with 10 bases in between. The chain's CDR3 is CASSQDNGLEAFF. The DNA for the CDR3 is TGTGCCAGCAGCCAAGATAACGGGCTGGAAGCTTTCTTT.

The CDR3 loop is CASSLAGTGPTGYTF. The DNA for the CDR3 is TGTGCCAGCAGCTTAGCGGGGACAGGGCCAACTGGCTACACCTTC. V gene TRBV7-2 combines with J gene TRBJ1-2, with TRBD1 matching over 9 bases. Germline V gene sequence: CDR1 SGHTA, CDR2 FQGNSA. V trimming: 0 bases; J trimming: 7 bases; junction bases outside the gene matches: 6. The CDR3 runs to 15 residues. The variable domain in full, with the rest retrieved from reference TRBV7-2 and TRBJ1-2, is GAGVSQSPSNKVTEKGKDVELRCDPISGHTALYWYRQSLGQGLEFLIYFQGNSAPDKSGLPSDRFSAERTGGSVSTLTIQRTQQEDSAVYLCASSLAGTGPTGYTFGSGTRLTVV.

This clonotype showed up just a few times. The chain is built from TRBV20-1 and TRBJ2-1; D tentatively reads TRBD1 or TRBD2 (5 bases each). The CDR3 covers 15 residues. The V gene lost 3 bases and the J gene lost 0 bases, with 12 bases spanning the gap. Looked up from germline, CDR1 is DFQATT and CDR2 is SNEGSKA (reference sequence). The CDR3 nucleotides read TGCAGTGCTAGTTGGGGGACCTTCTCCTACAATGAGCAGTTCTTC. Protein: CSASWGTFSYNEQFF.

This sequence joins TRBV11-2 and TRBJ1-1; D may be TRBD1 (5 bases). The CDR3 is 14 residues long. Trimming took 5 bases from V and 6 from J, leaving 16 bases between them. Germline V lookup: CDR1 SGHAT, CDR2 FQNNGV. DNA for the CDR3: TGTGCCAGCAGCCCCGATCCAGGGTTTGCTGAAGCTTTCTTT. Translated, it gives CASSPDPGFAEAFF. Using reference TRBV11-2 and TRBJ1-1 for the parts outside the CDR3, the full variable domain is EAGVAQSPRYKIIEKRQSVAFWCNPISGHATLYWYQQILGQGPKLLIQFQNNGVVDDSQLPKDRFSAERLKGVDSTLKIQPAKLEDSAVYLCASSPDPGFAEAFFGQGTRLTVV.

This clonotype was counted between two and nine times. Germline is not matched at one junction end, which may reflect a read error. V and J are TRBV7-2 and TRBJ1-5; D gene ambiguous. The germline V gene has CDR1 SGHTA and CDR2 FQGNSA. CDR3 length: 13 amino acids. The CDR3 nucleotides read TGTGTCAGCAGCTTAATAGGTTATCAGCCCCAGCATTTT. Its protein product is CVSSLIGYQPQHF.